This note documents a single T cell receptor (beta chain) sequence. The antigen it recognizes is unknown. The data belong to a study of T cells expressing NK-cell markers (dated by TCRdb to about 2020). About the investigation overall: Three sorted T-cell subsets (CD3+CD56+NKG2C+, CD3+CD56+NKG2C- and CD3+CD56-NKG2C+) from about 8 donors had their TCR beta-chain repertoires profiled. Among the eight sequenced donors, only one was HCMV-seronegative, while the other seven were HCMV-seropositive. The eight sequenced donors were randomly selected healthy volunteers, three men and five women. Sequencing of the libraries produced 2 x 150 bp reads on Illumina HiSeq 2000/2500, MiSeq or NextSeq.

The sample was run on an Illumina HiSeq 2000. TCR beta cDNA libraries were prepared using 5'RACE template switching, which introduced a universal primer site and unique molecular identifiers. Priming for cDNA synthesis came from the TCR beta constant segment, and two successive PCR amplification steps followed. The authors' analysis ran thus. MIGEC handled demultiplexing of the reads and grouping by UMI, while MiTCR was used to assemble and quantify clonotypes. To exclude erroneous sequences, any TCR cDNA sequence not supported by at least two reads was discarded. The tcR package was used for downstream repertoire analysis, with clonotypes matched between fractions based on CDR3 nucleotide sequence plus V segment. Antigen specificity was annotated against VDJdb with VDJmatch, allowing one amino acid substitution in CDR3. TCRdb reprocessed the reads, so every CDR3 protein sequence counts as one entry and DNA is not shown. The authors' filters were not applied to this entry. The sample's own table lists 450,000 to 600,000 distinct CDR3 sequences. The ten top clones hold around 3.3% of the sample.

HCMV serostatus was determined by detecting HCMV-specific IgG in serum with a commercial ELISA kit. Ficoll density gradient centrifugation was used to isolate peripheral blood mononuclear cells from blood. Spanning cysteine to phenylalanine, the CDR3 consists of 12 amino acids. Only the protein is available. Broader findings and caveats from the paper: For roughly 6 donors, the dominant CD3+CD56+NKG2C+ clonotypes were among the top 10 CD8+ clonotypes and accounted for roughly 1.0-7.5% of CD8+ T cells. Those dominant clonotypes were again the most abundant among CD3+CD56-NKG2C+ cells in four donors, at about 28.3-60.1%. Whether the expanded NKG2C-expressing T cell clones were specific for HCMV antigens was left unclear.

Sequencing was performed on blood T cells: a sorted CD56 or NKG2C T cell subset, CD4+ or CD8+ T cells, or bulk PBMC T cells (not recorded which). The rearranged chain carries TRBV12-3 or TRBV12-4 and TRBJ2-1; the TCRdb D gene call, TRBD2, has no DNA to confirm it. The receptor was isolated from a young man in good health. Donor details come from another sample of the same person, matched by shared clones. The CDR3 loop reads CASTTRYNEQFF.